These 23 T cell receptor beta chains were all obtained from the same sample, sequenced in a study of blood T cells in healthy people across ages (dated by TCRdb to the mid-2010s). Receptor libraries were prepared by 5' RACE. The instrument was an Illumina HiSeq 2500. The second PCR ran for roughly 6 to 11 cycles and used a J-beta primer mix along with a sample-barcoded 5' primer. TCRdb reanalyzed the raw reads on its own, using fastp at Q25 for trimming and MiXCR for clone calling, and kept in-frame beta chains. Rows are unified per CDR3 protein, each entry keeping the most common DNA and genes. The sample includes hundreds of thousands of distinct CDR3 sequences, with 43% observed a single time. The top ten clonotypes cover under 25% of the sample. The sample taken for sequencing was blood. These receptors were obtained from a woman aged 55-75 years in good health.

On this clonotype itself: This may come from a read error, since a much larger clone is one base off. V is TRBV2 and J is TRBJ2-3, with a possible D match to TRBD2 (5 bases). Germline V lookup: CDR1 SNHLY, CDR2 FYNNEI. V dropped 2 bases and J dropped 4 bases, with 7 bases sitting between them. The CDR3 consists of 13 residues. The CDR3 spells CASSELEADTQYF. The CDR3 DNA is TGTGCCAGCAGTGAACTGGAGGCAGATACGCAGTATTTT.

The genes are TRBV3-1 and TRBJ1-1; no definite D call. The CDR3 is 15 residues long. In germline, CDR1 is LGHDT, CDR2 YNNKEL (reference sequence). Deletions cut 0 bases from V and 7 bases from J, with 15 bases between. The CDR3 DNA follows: TGTGCCAGCAGCCAAGATCTTCAGGTCGTCGGTGAAGCTTTCTTT. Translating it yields CASSQDLQVVGEAFF.

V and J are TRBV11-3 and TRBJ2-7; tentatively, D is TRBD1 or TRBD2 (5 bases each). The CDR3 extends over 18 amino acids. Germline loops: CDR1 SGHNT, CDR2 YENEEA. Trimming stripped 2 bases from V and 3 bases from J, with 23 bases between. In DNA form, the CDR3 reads TGTGCCAGCAGCTTAAGGGGCAGTATGCGAGGGCACCACTACGAGCAGTACTTC. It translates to CASSLRGSMRGHHYEQYF.

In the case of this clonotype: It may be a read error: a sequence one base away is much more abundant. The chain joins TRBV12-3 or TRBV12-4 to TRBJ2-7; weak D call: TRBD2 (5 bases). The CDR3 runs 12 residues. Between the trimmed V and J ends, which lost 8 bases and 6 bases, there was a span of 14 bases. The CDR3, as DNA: TGTGCCAGCTCTTCAGGAGGCTGCGAGCAGTACTTC. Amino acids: CASSSGGCEQYF.

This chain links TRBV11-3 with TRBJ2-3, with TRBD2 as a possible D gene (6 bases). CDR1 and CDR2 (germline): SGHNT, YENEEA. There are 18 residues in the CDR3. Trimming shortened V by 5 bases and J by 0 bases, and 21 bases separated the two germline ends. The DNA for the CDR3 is TGTGCCAGCAGCCCTCCCGTGGGGCGGGGAACTAGCACAGATACGCAGTATTTT. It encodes CASSPPVGRGTSTDTQYF.

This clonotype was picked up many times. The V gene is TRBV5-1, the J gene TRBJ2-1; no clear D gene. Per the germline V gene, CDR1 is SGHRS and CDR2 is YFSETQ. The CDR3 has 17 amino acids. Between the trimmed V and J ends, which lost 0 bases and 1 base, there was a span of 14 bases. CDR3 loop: CASSLGPVGLSYNEQFF. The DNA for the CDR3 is TGCGCCAGCAGCTTGGGCCCAGTGGGTCTATCCTACAATGAGCAGTTCTTC.

The CDR3 sequence is CASSQVRAGGLEQFF. Written as DNA, the CDR3 is TGTGCCAGCAGCCAAGTAAGAGCGGGAGGTCTTGAGCAGTTCTTC. V is TRBV3-1 and J is TRBJ2-1, with 9 bases fitting TRBD2. The CDR3 contains 15 residues. Germline V gives CDR1 LGHDT, CDR2 YNNKEL (reference sequence). The ends lost 1 base at V and 9 bases at J; junction bases unmatched: 7.

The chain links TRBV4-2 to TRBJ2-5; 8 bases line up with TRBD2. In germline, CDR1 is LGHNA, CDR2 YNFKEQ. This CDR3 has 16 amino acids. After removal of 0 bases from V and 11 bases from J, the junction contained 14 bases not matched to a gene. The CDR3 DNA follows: TGTGCCAGCAGCCAAGATGCGGCGGGGGGTCGGGATGAGCAGTACTTC. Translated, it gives CASSQDAAGGRDEQYF.

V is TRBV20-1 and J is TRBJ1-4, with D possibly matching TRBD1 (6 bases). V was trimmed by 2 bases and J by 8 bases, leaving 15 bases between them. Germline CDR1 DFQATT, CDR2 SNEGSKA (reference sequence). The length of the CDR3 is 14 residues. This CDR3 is CSARNDRIGEKLFF. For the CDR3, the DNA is TGCAGTGCTAGAAATGACAGGATCGGAGAAAAACTGTTTTTT.

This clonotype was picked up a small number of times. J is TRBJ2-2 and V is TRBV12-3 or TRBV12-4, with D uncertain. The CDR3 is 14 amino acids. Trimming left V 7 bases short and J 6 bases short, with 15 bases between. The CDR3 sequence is CASNHLGFPGELFF. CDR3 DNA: TGTGCCAGCAACCACCTGGGGTTTCCCGGGGAGCTGTTTTTT.

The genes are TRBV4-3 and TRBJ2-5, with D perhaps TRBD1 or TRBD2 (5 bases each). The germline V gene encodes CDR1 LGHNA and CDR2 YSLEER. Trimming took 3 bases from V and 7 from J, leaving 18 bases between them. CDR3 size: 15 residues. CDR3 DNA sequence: TGCGCCAGCAGCCATGGAGAGGGGCCTTCTGGGACCCAGTACTTC. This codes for CASSHGEGPSGTQYF.

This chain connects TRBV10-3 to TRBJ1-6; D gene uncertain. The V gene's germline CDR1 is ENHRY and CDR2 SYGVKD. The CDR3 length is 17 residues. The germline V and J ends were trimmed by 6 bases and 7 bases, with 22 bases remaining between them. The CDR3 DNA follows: TGTGCCATCAGGGGCACCGGGTCCCGACTGGGGAATTCACCCCTCCACTTT. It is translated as CAIRGTGSRLGNSPLHF.

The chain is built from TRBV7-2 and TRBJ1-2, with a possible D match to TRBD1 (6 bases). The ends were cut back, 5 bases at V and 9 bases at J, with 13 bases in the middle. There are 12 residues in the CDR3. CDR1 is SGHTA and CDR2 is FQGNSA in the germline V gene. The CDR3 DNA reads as TGTGCCAGCAGCCGTCTTGGGGGCAGCTACACCTTC. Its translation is CASSRLGGSYTF.

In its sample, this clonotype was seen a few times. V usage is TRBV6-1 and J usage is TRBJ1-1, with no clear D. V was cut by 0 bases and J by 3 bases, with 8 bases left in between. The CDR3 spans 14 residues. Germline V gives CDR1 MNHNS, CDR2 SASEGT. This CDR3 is CASSEAPTDTEAFF. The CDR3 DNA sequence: TGTGCCAGCAGTGAAGCCCCTACTGACACTGAAGCTTTCTTT.

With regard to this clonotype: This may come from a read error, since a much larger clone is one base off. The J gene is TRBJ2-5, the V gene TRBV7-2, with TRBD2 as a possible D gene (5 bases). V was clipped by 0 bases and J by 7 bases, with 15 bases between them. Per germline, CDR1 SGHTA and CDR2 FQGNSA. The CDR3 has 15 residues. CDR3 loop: CASSLAPSPEGTQYF. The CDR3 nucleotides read TGTGCCAGCAGCTTAGCCCCTAGCCCTGAAGGGACCCAGTACTTC.

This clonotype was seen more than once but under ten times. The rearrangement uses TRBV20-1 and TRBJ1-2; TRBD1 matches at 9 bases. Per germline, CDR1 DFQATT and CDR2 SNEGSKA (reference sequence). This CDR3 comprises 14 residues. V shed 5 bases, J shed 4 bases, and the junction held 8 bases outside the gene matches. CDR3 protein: CSAPRDRAIYGYTF. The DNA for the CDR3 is TGCAGTGCTCCCCGGGACAGGGCAATCTATGGCTACACCTTC.

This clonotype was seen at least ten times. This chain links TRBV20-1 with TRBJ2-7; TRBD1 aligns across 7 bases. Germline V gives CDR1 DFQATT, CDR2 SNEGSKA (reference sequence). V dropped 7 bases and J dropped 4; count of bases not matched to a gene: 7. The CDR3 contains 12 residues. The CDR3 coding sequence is TGCAGTGTTCGGGACAGAGAGTACGAGCAGTACTTC. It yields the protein CSVRDREYEQYF.

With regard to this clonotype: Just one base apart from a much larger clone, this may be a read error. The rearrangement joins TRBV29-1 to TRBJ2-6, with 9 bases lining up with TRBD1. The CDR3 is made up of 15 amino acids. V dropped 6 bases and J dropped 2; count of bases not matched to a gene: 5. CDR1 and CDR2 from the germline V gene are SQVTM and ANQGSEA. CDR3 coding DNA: TGCAGCGTCGGGACAGGGATACCTGGGGCCAACGTCCTGACTTTC. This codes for CSVGTGIPGANVLTF.

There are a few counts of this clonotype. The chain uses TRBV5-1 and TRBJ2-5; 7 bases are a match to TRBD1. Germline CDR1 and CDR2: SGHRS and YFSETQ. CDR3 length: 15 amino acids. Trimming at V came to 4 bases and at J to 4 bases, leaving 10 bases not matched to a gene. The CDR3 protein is CASSLYEGGLETQYF. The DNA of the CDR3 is TGCGCCAGCAGCCTATATGAAGGGGGCTTAGAGACCCAGTACTTC. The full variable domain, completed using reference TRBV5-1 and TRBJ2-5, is KAGVTQTPRYLIKTRGQQVTLSCSPISGHRSVSWYQQTPGQGLQFLFEYFSETQRNKGNFPGRFSGRQFSNSRSEMNVSTLELGDSALYLCASSLYEGGLETQYFGPGTRLLVL.

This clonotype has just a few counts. The CDR3 DNA reads TGCAGCGGGTTTAAGGGTCCCAAAGACTATAGCAATCAGCCCCAGCATTTT. It specifies CSGFKGPKDYSNQPQHF. The V and J genes are TRBV29-1 and TRBJ1-5; D remains unclear. V gave up 7 bases and J gave up 0 bases, with 22 bases separating them. The CDR3 spans 17 residues. CDR1 and CDR2 from the germline V gene are SQVTM and ANQGSEA.

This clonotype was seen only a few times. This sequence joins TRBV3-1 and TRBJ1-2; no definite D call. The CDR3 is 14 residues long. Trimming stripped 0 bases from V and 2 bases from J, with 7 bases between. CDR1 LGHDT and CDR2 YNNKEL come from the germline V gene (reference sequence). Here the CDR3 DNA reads TGTGCCAGCAGCCAAGATCTCGGGAACTATGGCTACACCTTC. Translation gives CASSQDLGNYGYTF.

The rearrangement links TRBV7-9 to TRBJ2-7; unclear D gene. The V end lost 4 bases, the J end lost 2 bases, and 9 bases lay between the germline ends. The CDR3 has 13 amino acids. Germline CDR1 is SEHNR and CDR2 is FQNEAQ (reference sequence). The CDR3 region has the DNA TGTGCCAGCAGCTGGGTCACTACCTACGAGCAGTACTTC. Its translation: CASSWVTTYEQYF.

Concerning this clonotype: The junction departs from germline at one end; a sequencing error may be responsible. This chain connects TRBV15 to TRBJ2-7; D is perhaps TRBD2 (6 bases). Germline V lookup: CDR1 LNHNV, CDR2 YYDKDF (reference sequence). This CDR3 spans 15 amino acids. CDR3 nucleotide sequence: TGTCCCACCAGCAGGGATAGCGGACCCTTCTACGAGCAGTACTTC. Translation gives CPTSRDSGPFYEQYF.